Listed here are 31 T cell receptor beta chains from one sample, sequenced in a study of cytomegalovirus exposure and HLA in healthy donors. PCR primers comprised 60 Vbeta and 13 Jbeta primers. The protocol was immunoSEQ multiplex PCR, while the TCRdb copy is restricted to in-frame clones and leaves out a portion. Here the sample table reports approximately 38,000 clones. The sample consisted of PBMCs. The receptors shown here come from a man aged 35 to 55 in good health and CMV-seropositive.

V usage is TRBV7-9 and J usage is TRBJ2-5; 7 positions match TRBD1. V trimming: 5 bases; J trimming: 9 bases; junction bases outside the gene matches: 12. Germline CDR1 and CDR2: SEHNR and FQNEAQ (reference sequence). CDR3 size: 14 residues. For the CDR3, the DNA is TGTGCCAGCAGCCACCCCGGCGACAGGGACCCCCAGTACTTC. Protein product: CASSHPGDRDPQYF.

The chain is built from TRBV25-1 and TRBJ2-5, with TRBD1 matching 9 bases. Germline V gene sequence: CDR1 MGHDK, CDR2 SYGVNS. The CDR3 is made up of 15 amino acids. Trimming removed 7 bases from V and 5 bases from J; junction bases left unmatched: 11. The chain's CDR3 is CASTLRQGGWETQYF. In DNA, the CDR3 is TGTGCCAGCACCCTCCGACAGGGGGGGTGGGAGACCCAGTACTTC.

The chain has TRBV28 and TRBJ2-3; 10 bases agree with TRBD2. The CDR3 has 18 amino acids. Germline values: CDR1 MDHEN, CDR2 SYDVKM. V trimming: 4 bases; J trimming: 2 bases; junction bases outside the gene matches: 12. The CDR3 nucleotides are TGTGCCAGCAGTTCTCACTCCCTACTAGCGGGGTCCACAGATACGCAGTATTTT. Amino acid sequence: CASSSHSLLAGSTDTQYF.

The gene calls are TRBV30 and TRBJ1-2; tentative D call: TRBD1 (5 bases). V was trimmed by 2 bases and J by 4 bases, leaving 17 bases between them. The CDR3 is 15 amino acids. Per germline, CDR1 GTSNPN and CDR2 SVGIG (reference sequence). The CDR3 loop is CAWSKDSKPFYGYTF. CDR3 bases: TGTGCCTGGAGTAAAGACAGTAAACCATTCTATGGCTACACCTTC.

This chain links TRBV29-1 with TRBJ2-1, with D possibly being TRBD2 (6 bases). Trimming pared 8 bases from V and 11 bases from J, leaving 25 bases between. CDR3 length: 14 residues. Per germline, CDR1 SQVTM and CDR2 ANQGSEA. This CDR3 is CSPTSAEGVEKQFF. CDR3 nucleotides: TGCAGCCCCACCTCAGCGGAGGGAGTTGAGAAGCAGTTCTTC.

The chain carries TRBV10-3 and TRBJ1-1; D is perhaps TRBD1 (5 bases). Germline CDR1 reads ENHRY; CDR2 reads SYGVKD. Trimming stripped 10 bases from V and 4 bases from J, with 19 bases between. The CDR3 is 14 residues long. The CDR3 reads CATDSPRGTTEAFF. CDR3 coding DNA: TGTGCCACCGATAGCCCTCGGGGGACCACTGAAGCTTTCTTT.

J is TRBJ1-1 and V is TRBV5-6; 9 nucleotides line up with TRBD1. Germline assignment: CDR1 SGHDT and CDR2 YYEEEE. The ends lost 4 bases at V and 1 base at J; junction bases unmatched: 5. There are 15 residues in the CDR3. CDR3 region: CASSADRGGNTEAFF. Here the CDR3 DNA reads TGTGCCAGCAGCGCAGACAGGGGGGGGAACACTGAAGCTTTCTTT.

With respect to this clone: One end of the junction varies from germline; a read error may be responsible. The chain recombines TRBV2 with TRBJ2-5, with 8 bases fitting TRBD1. The CDR3 is 13 residues long. Per the germline V gene, CDR1 is SNHLY and CDR2 is FYNNEI. In nucleotides, the CDR3 is TGTGCAGTTAGAAGGGAGGACAGGGTCCATTCTCACTTC. Amino acids: CAVRREDRVHSHF.

The chain couples TRBV6-1 to TRBJ2-7; D possibly corresponds to TRBD2 (6 bases). Germline loops: CDR1 MNHNS, CDR2 SASEGT. Trimming removed 8 bases from V and 6 bases from J, with 14 bases in between. This CDR3 comprises 12 residues. DNA of the CDR3: TGTGCCAGCGGCGGGGCGCGAAGCGAGCAGTACTTC. Its translation: CASGGARSEQYF.

The V and J genes are TRBV4-2 and TRBJ2-3; D unclear. Germline CDR1 and CDR2: LGHNA and YNFKEQ. Trimming removed 5 bases from V and 0 bases from J, with 15 bases in between. The CDR3 loop spans 16 amino acids. CDR3 loop: CASSKVGGSSTDTQYF. The CDR3, as DNA: TGTGCCAGCAGCAAGGTCGGCGGCTCCAGCACAGATACGCAGTATTTT.

The chain links TRBV6-1 to TRBJ2-1; 10 nucleotides match TRBD1. The CDR3 has 20 residues. Unmatched junction bases numbered 15, after V lost 3 bases and J lost 1 base. From germline, CDR1 is MNHNS and CDR2 SASEGT. For the CDR3, the DNA is TGTGCCAGCAGTGATCTGCGACAGGGGGCGAATGAGGAATCCTACAATGAGCAGTTCTTC. It is translated as CASSDLRQGANEESYNEQFF.

The rearrangement uses TRBV11-3 and TRBJ2-1, with D hard to call. Germline V gene data show CDR1 as SGHNT and CDR2 as YENEEA. V was pared by 10 bases and J by 0 bases, with 16 bases between. The CDR3 covers 15 residues. Here the CDR3 reads CATQFVTNSYNEQFF. CDR3 nucleotide sequence: TGTGCCACCCAATTTGTCACAAACTCCTACAATGAGCAGTTCTTC.

The gene calls are TRBV6-5 and TRBJ2-7; TRBD1 agrees at 9 bases. J lost 4 bases, V lost 6 bases, and 7 bases had no gene match. CDR1 and CDR2 from the germline V gene are MNHEY and SVGAGI. The length of the CDR3 is 14 residues. Here the CDR3 reads CASRGLGQGYEQYF. CDR3 bases: TGTGCCAGCAGGGGACTGGGACAGGGATACGAGCAGTACTTC.

The gene calls are TRBV14 and TRBJ2-2; D is possibly TRBD1 (5 bases). CDR3 length equals 14 residues. Trimming removed 4 bases at V and 3 bases at J, with 9 bases between. Germline assignment: CDR1 SGHDN and CDR2 FVKESK. The CDR3 loop is CASSPQGHTGELFF. CDR3 nucleotide sequence: TGTGCCAGCAGCCCGCAGGGTCACACCGGGGAGCTGTTTTTT.

The genes are TRBV19 and TRBJ2-5, with a tentative D call TRBD1 (6 bases). Germline CDR1 LNHDA, CDR2 SQIVND (reference sequence). The CDR3 is 13 amino acids. V was shortened by 9 bases and J by 5 bases, with 16 bases between the two germline ends. DNA for the CDR3: TGTGCCAGCCACGGACAGCTGGGGGAGACCCAGTACTTC. Translation: CASHGQLGETQYF.

The chain carries TRBV11-1 and TRBJ2-1, with D possibly being TRBD2 (6 bases). The length of the CDR3 is 14 residues. Looked up from germline, CDR1 is SGHAT and CDR2 is FQDESV (reference sequence). Deletions cut 8 bases from V and 4 bases from J, with 15 bases between. The CDR3, as DNA: TGTGCCAGCGGCCTGGGCGGGATGTACAATGAGCAGTTCTTC. It yields the protein CASGLGGMYNEQFF.

The chain employs TRBV6-6 and TRBJ2-7, with 12 bases matching TRBD1. The germline gives CDR1 MNHNY, CDR2 SVGAGI (reference sequence). After removal of 8 bases from V and 4 bases from J, the junction contained 6 bases not matched to a gene. This CDR3 has 14 amino acids. This chain's CDR3 is CASRPGQGAYEQYF. For the CDR3, the DNA is TGTGCCAGCCGTCCGGGACAGGGGGCGTACGAGCAGTACTTC.

This chain connects TRBV28 to TRBJ1-2; possible D gene TRBD1, 6 bases. Looked up from germline, CDR1 is MDHEN and CDR2 is SYDVKM. V was cut by 6 bases and J by 5 bases, with 22 bases left in between. CDR3 size: 16 residues. CDR3 DNA sequence: TGTGCCAGCAGCCCGCCCGCACATAGGACAGTTTATGGCTACACCTTC. This encodes CASSPPAHRTVYGYTF.

The chain uses TRBV27 and TRBJ1-5; D unclear. V dropped 5 bases and J dropped 3 bases, with 14 bases sitting between them. The CDR3 has 15 amino acids. Germline V gene data show CDR1 as MNHEY and CDR2 as SMNVEV (reference sequence). The CDR3 sequence is CASSVTANVNQPQHF. CDR3 coding DNA: TGTGCCAGCAGTGTAACAGCCAATGTCAATCAGCCCCAGCATTTT.

The chain's CDR3 is CAWIWEDGEGEQYF. The DNA for the CDR3 is TGTGCCTGGATATGGGAGGACGGGGAAGGCGAGCAGTACTTC. This sequence joins TRBV30 and TRBJ2-7; the D gene is possibly TRBD2 (6 bases). The CDR3 extends over 14 amino acids. Per the germline V gene, CDR1 is GTSNPN and CDR2 is SVGIG (reference sequence). Trimming pared 4 bases from V and 6 bases from J, leaving 19 bases between.

The V and J genes are TRBV5-1 and TRBJ2-1, with TRBD1 identical over 8 bases. Germline V lookup: CDR1 SGHRS, CDR2 YFSETQ. V gave up 4 bases and J gave up 6 bases; unmatched junction bases: 12. The CDR3 contains 16 residues. This CDR3 reads CASSRITGGGSNEQFF. CDR3 nucleotides: TGCGCCAGCAGCCGAATAACAGGGGGAGGTAGCAATGAGCAGTTCTTC.

V and J are TRBV18 and TRBJ2-7; 9 bases match TRBD2. CDR3 length equals 14 residues. Trimming cost V 0 bases and J 4 bases; bases outside gene matches: 1. Germline CDR1 KGHSH, CDR2 LQKENI. The CDR3 sequence: CASSPPTSGYEQYF. The CDR3 DNA reads as TGTGCCAGCTCACCACCGACTAGCGGATACGAGCAGTACTTC.

The chain joins TRBV2 to TRBJ1-5; the D is unclear. V shed 8 bases and J shed 0 bases, with 8 bases lying between them. This CDR3 spans 13 amino acids. Germline CDR1 and CDR2: SNHLY and FYNNEI. The CDR3 sequence is CASGQDSNQPQHF. Here the CDR3 DNA reads TGTGCCAGCGGGCAGGATAGCAATCAGCCCCAGCATTTT.

The chain joins TRBV27 to TRBJ2-7, with no clear D. CDR3 length: 15 residues. Germline V gives CDR1 MNHEY, CDR2 SMNVEV (reference sequence). V was pared by 4 bases and J by 0 bases, with 13 bases between. CDR3 nucleotides: TGTGCCAGCAGTTCCCGACGGGTGGGCTCCTACGAGCAGTACTTC. It yields the protein CASSSRRVGSYEQYF.

The chain links TRBV5-4 to TRBJ2-5, with 9 bases matching TRBD1. Per the germline V gene, CDR1 is SGHNT and CDR2 is YYREEE (reference sequence). The junction had 6 bases not matched to a gene; V was cut back by 3 bases and J by 0 bases. CDR3 length: 16 residues. The CDR3, as DNA: TGTGCCAGCAGCTCACCGGGACAGGGATACCAAGAGACCCAGTACTTC. This translates into CASSSPGQGYQETQYF.

The DNA for the CDR3 is TGTGCCAGCAGCTTAGCGTCAACAGGGGCTGGAAACACCATATATTTT. Its protein is CASSLASTGAGNTIYF. The V and J genes are TRBV7-9 and TRBJ1-3; TRBD1 matches 7 bases. The J segment lost 2 bases and the V segment lost 0 bases, leaving 4 bases of the junction unmatched. Germline CDR1 and CDR2: SEHNR and FQNEAQ (reference sequence). The CDR3 is 16 residues long.

Written as DNA, the CDR3 is TGTGCCAGCAGCTCCTACAGGGGTGAGGCTTTCTTT. Residues: CASSSYRGEAFF. This chain joins TRBV7-2 and TRBJ1-1, with TRBD1 matching over 7 bases. The CDR3 sequence is 12 residues long. With V trimmed by 4 bases and J by 11 bases, 7 bases remained unmatched. The germline V gene encodes CDR1 SGHTA and CDR2 FQGNSA. Looking up the rest from reference TRBV7-2 and TRBJ1-1 gives the full variable domain: GAGVSQSPSNKVTEKGKDVELRCDPISGHTALYWYRQSLGQGLEFLIYFQGNSAPDKSGLPSDRFSAERTGGSVSTLTIQRTQQEDSAVYLCASSSYRGEAFFGQGTRLTVV.

The V call is TRBV19, the J call TRBJ1-1; tentatively, D is TRBD1 (6 bases). The CDR3 loop spans 12 amino acids. Between the trimmed V and J ends, which lost 7 bases and 5 bases, there was a span of 11 bases. The germline gives CDR1 LNHDA, CDR2 SQIVND (reference sequence). CDR3 residues: CASTIGGTEAFF. DNA of the CDR3: TGTGCCAGTACCATAGGGGGAACTGAAGCTTTCTTT.

The chain couples TRBV7-3 to TRBJ1-2; 9 bases line up with TRBD1. The germline V gene encodes CDR1 SGHTA and CDR2 FQGTGA. Germline trimming cut 2 bases from V and 5 bases from J; bases unmatched to any gene: 9. The CDR3 covers 16 residues. CDR3 in amino acids: CASSLGDRAGGYGYTF. The CDR3 DNA reads TGTGCCAGCAGCTTAGGGGACAGGGCCGGAGGTTATGGCTACACCTTC.

V is TRBV28 and J is TRBJ2-5; 12 bases are a match to TRBD1. The germline gives CDR1 MDHEN, CDR2 SYDVKM. V shed 1 base and J 4 bases; nucleotides not matched to a gene: 1. The CDR3 length is 15 residues. In DNA form, the CDR3 reads TGTGCCAGCAGTTTATTGGGACAGGGGGCAGAGACCCAGTACTTC. It encodes CASSLLGQGAETQYF.

The V call is TRBV11-3, the J call TRBJ1-6; tentative D call: TRBD1 (5 bases). Trimming took 1 base from V and 10 from J, leaving 11 bases between them. Germline CDR1 reads SGHNT; CDR2 reads YENEEA. The CDR3 is made up of 14 amino acids. CDR3 sequence reads: CASSLAARESPLHF. The CDR3 DNA is TGTGCCAGCAGCTTAGCGGCCAGGGAATCACCCCTCCACTTT.